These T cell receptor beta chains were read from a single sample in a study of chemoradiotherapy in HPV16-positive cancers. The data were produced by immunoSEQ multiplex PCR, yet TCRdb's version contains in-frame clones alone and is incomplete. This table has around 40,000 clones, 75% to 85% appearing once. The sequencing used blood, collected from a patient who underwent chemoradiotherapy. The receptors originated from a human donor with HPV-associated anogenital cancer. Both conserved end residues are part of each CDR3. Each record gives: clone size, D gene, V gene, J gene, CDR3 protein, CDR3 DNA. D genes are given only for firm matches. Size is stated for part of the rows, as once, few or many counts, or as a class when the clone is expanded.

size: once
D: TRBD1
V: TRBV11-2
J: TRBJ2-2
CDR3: CASSSPGTGGNAGELFF
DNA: TGTGCCAGCAGCTCCCCCGGGACAGGGGGTAATGCCGGGGAGCTGTTTTTT

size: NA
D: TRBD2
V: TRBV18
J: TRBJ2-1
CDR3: CASSPPSGGAYNEQFF
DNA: TGTGCCAGCTCACCACCGTCCGGGGGGGCCTACAATGAGCAGTTCTTC

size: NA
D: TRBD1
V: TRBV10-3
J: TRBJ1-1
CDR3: CAISGDRENTEAFF
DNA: TGTGCCATCAGTGGGGACAGGGAGAACACTGAAGCTTTCTTT

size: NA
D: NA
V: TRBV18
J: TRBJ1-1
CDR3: CASSPTRDTEAFF
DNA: TGTGCCAGCTCACCGACCCGAGACACTGAAGCTTTCTTT

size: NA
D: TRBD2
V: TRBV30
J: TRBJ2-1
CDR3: CAWSVPSGGAAFF
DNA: TGTGCCTGGAGTGTCCCTAGCGGGGGCGCGGCGTTCTTC

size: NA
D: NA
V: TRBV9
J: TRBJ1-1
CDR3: CASSATGGAAEAFF
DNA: TGTGCCAGCAGCGCCACCGGGGGCGCCGCTGAAGCTTTCTTT

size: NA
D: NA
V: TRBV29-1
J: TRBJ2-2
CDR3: CSVGATQRGELFF
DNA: TGCAGCGTTGGAGCCACTCAGAGGGGGGAGCTGTTTTTT

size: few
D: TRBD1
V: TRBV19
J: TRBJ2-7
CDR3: CASRDRSSYEQYF
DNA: TGTGCCAGCCGGGACAGAAGCTCCTACGAGCAGTACTTC

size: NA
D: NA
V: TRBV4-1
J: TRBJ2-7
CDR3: CASSQVNRGGYEQYF
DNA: TGCGCCAGCAGCCAAGTGAACAGGGGGGGCTACGAGCAGTACTTC

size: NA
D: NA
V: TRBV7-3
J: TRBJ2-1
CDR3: CASSLEGTGTPEVEQFF
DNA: TGTGCCAGCAGCTTAGAGGGGACCGGGACCCCCGAAGTTGAGCAGTTCTTC

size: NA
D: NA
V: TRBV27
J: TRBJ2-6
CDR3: CASSSQGASGANVLTF
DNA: TGTGCCAGCAGTTCCCAGGGTGCATCTGGGGCCAACGTCCTGACTTTC

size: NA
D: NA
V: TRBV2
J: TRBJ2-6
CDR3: CASTRGGSGANVLTF
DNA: TGTGCCAGCACCCGAGGGGGGTCTGGGGCCAACGTCCTGACTTTC

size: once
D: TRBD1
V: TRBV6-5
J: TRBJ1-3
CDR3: CASRDRAGDTIYF
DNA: TGTGCCAGCAGGGACAGGGCCGGGGACACCATATATTTT

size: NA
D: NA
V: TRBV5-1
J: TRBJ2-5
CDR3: CASSGGATYQETQYF
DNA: TGCGCCAGCAGCGGGGGAGCAACTTACCAAGAGACCCAGTACTTC

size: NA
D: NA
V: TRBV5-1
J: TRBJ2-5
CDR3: CASSLEQGETQYF
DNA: TGCGCCAGCAGCTTGGAGCAGGGAGAGACCCAGTACTTC

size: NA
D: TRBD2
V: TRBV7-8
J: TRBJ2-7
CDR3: CASSLASTSGFSYEQYF
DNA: TGTGCCAGCAGCTTAGCTTCCACTAGCGGATTCTCCTACGAGCAGTACTTC

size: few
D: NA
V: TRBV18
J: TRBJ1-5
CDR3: CASSREDGNQPQHF
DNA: TGTGCCAGCTCACGGGAGGATGGCAATCAGCCCCAGCATTTT

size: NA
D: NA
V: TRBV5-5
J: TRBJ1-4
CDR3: CASSKENEKLFF
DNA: TGTGCCAGCAGCAAGGAAAATGAAAAACTGTTTTTT

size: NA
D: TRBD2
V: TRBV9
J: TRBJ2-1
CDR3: CASSVTLEAGGVNEQFF
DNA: TGTGCCAGCAGCGTGACGTTAGAAGCGGGGGGGGTCAATGAGCAGTTCTTC

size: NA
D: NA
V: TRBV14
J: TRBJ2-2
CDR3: CASSLGDIQDPTGELFF
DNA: TGTGCCAGCAGCCTTGGGGATATACAGGACCCTACCGGGGAGCTGTTTTTT

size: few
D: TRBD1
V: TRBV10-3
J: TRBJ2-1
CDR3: CAISRAGTGLYNEQFF
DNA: TGTGCCATCAGTCGCGCCGGGACAGGACTTTACAATGAGCAGTTCTTC

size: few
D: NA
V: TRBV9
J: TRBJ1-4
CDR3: CASSVDDRRDEKLFF
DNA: TGTGCCAGCAGCGTAGACGACAGGAGAGATGAAAAACTGTTTTTT

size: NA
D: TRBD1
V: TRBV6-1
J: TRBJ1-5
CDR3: CASSEGQGQQPQHF
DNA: TGTGCCAGCAGTGAGGGACAGGGGCAACAGCCCCAGCATTTT

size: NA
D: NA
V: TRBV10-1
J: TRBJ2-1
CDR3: CASSPSMGGNSYNEQFF
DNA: TGCGCCAGCAGCCCTTCCATGGGGGGAAACTCCTACAATGAGCAGTTCTTC

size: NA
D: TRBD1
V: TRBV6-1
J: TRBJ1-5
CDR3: CASSEAPRGPNQPQHF
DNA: TGTGCCAGCAGTGAAGCGCCGAGGGGGCCCAATCAGCCCCAGCATTTT

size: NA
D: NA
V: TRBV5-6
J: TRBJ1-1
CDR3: CASSFGRRNTEAFF
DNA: TGTGCCAGCAGCTTCGGCAGGAGGAACACTGAAGCTTTCTTT

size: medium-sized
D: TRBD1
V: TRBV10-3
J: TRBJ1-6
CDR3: CAISWDSTNSPLHF
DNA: TGTGCCATCAGCTGGGACAGCACCAATTCACCCCTCCACTTT

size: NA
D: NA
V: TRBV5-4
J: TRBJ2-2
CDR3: CASSLSGVGTGELFF
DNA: TGTGCCAGCAGTTTATCAGGGGTGGGGACCGGGGAGCTGTTTTTT

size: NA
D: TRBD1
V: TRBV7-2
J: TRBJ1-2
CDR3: CASTTGGTGRYGYTF
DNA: TGTGCCAGCACCACGGGGGGGACAGGGCGGTATGGCTACACCTTC

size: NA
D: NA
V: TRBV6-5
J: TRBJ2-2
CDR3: CASSYSRPTGELFF
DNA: TGTGCCAGCAGTTATAGCAGACCCACCGGGGAGCTGTTTTTT

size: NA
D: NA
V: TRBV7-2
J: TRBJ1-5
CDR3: CASSLTGGNQPQHF
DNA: TGTGCCAGCAGCCTGACTGGGGGAAATCAGCCCCAGCATTTT

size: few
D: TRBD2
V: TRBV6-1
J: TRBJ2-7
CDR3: CASMGLYYEQYF
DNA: TGTGCCAGCATGGGACTATACTACGAGCAGTACTTC

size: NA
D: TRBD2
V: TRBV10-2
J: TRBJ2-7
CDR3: CASSDQGGSPQYF
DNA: TGCGCCAGCAGTGACCAGGGAGGGTCCCCGCAGTACTTC

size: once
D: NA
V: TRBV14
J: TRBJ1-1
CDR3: CASSSQGNTEAFF
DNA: TGTGCCAGCAGCTCCCAGGGGAACACTGAAGCTTTCTTT

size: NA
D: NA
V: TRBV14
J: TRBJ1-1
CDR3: CASSNDREAFF
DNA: TGTGCCAGCAGCAACGACAGGGAAGCTTTCTTT